This T cell receptor beta chain originates from a study of blood T cell repertoires in COVID-19. V lost 3 bases, J lost 6 bases, and 11 bases lay in between. This CDR3 comprises 12 residues. In germline, CDR1 is DFQATT, CDR2 SNEGSKA (reference sequence). Here immunoSEQ multiplex PCR was the method, and the copy in TCRdb shows in-frame clones only, minus some. The sample lists about 210,000 clones, over 75% seen once, with 3.5% to 4.5% in the top ten. The receptor comes from a man aged 25-45 years with acute COVID-19. V and J are TRBV20-1 and TRBJ1-2; D remains unclear. Input material: PBMCs or T cells enriched from blood (not recorded which). CDR3 sequence: CSASRPADGYTF. The CDR3 DNA sequence: TGCAGTGCTAGTAGGCCAGCGGATGGCTACACCTTC.